This is a list of T cell receptor beta chains from one sample in a study of blood T cell repertoires in COVID-19. Produced via immunoSEQ multiplex PCR; TCRdb's table is partial and in-frame only. The sample has approximately 160,000 clones, approximately 86% seen once. Sequences were obtained from peripheral blood. The receptors stem from a man aged 60 to 69 who had recovered from COVID-19. Both conserved end residues are part of each CDR3. The order of the fields is CDR3 length, clone size, V gene, CDR3 protein. Size values are once, few and many counts, or a class for expanded clones, and some rows have none.

CDR3 length: 14; clone size: -; V gene: TRBV7-9; CDR3 protein: CASSSTGDGGTQYF
CDR3 length: 13; clone size: -; V gene: TRBV19; CDR3 protein: CASSGQGNEKLFF
CDR3 length: 16; clone size: -; V gene: TRBV6-2/TRBV6-3; CDR3 protein: CASSYDRGLGNQPQHF
CDR3 length: 17; clone size: -; V gene: TRBV30; CDR3 protein: CAWSVGQGPPYYPEAFF
CDR3 length: 14; clone size: -; V gene: TRBV29-1; CDR3 protein: CSVEDQVAADTQYF
CDR3 length: 13; clone size: -; V gene: TRBV6-2/TRBV6-3; CDR3 protein: CASSYIRDTEAFF
CDR3 length: 15; clone size: -; V gene: TRBV7-2; CDR3 protein: CASSPSPGVWTEAFF
CDR3 length: 13; clone size: -; V gene: TRBV19; CDR3 protein: CASSWGANYGYTF
CDR3 length: 14; clone size: -; V gene: TRBV3-1/TRBV3-2; CDR3 protein: CASSRTSGQETQYF
CDR3 length: 16; clone size: once; V gene: TRBV3-1/TRBV3-2; CDR3 protein: CASSQDLAGSTDTQYF
CDR3 length: 14; clone size: -; V gene: TRBV6-6; CDR3 protein: CASSPGGSTDTQYF
CDR3 length: 15; clone size: -; V gene: TRBV14; CDR3 protein: CASSQVGQGYYEQYF